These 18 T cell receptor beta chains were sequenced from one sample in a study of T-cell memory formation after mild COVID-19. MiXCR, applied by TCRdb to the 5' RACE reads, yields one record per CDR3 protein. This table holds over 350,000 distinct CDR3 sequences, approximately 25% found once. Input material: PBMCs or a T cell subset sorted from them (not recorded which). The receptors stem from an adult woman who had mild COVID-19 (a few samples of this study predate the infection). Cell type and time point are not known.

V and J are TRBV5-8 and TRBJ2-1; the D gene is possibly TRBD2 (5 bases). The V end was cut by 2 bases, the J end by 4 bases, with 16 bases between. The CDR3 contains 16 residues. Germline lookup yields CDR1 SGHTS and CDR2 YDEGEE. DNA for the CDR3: TGTGCCAGCAGCTTCTCCGCGTCGCGAGGGTACAATGAGCAGTTCTTC. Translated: CASSFSASRGYNEQFF.

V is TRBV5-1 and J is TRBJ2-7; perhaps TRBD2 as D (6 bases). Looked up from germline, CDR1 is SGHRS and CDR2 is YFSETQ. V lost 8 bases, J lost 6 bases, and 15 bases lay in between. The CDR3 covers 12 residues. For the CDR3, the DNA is TGCGCCAGTGCTAGCGAGAGTCGCGAGCAGTACTTC. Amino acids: CASASESREQYF.

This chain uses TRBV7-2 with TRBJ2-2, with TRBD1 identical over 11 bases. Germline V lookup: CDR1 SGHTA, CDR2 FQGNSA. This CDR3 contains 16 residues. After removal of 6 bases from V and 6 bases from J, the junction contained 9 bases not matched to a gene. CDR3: CASSPTGQGGAGELFF. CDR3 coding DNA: TGTGCCAGCAGTCCTACGGGACAGGGGGGTGCCGGGGAGCTGTTTTTT.

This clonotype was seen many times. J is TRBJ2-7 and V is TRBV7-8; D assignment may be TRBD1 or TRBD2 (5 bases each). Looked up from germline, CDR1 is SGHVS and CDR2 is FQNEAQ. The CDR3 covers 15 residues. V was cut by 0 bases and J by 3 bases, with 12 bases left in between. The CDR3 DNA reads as TGTGCCAGCAGCTTAGCGCCTGGGGACCTCTACGAGCAGTACTTC. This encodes CASSLAPGDLYEQYF.

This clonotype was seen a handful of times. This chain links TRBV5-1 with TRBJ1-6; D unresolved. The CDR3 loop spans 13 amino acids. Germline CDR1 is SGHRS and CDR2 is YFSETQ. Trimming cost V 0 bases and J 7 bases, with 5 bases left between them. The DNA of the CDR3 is TGCGCCAGCAGCTTGGATAGGAATTCACCCCTCCACTTT. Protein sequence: CASSLDRNSPLHF.

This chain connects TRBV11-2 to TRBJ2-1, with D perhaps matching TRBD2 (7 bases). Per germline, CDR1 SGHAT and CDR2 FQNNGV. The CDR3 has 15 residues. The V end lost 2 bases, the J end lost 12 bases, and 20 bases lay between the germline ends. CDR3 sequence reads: CASSLPSGGTSRQFF. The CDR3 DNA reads TGTGCCAGCAGCTTACCCTCCGGGGGGACAAGCCGGCAGTTCTTC.

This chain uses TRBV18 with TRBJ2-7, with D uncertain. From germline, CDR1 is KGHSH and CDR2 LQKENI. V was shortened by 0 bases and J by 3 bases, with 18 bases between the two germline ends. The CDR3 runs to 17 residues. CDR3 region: CASSPPIGLGSNYEQYF. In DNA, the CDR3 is TGTGCCAGCTCACCACCGATTGGGTTAGGTAGTAACTACGAGCAGTACTTC.

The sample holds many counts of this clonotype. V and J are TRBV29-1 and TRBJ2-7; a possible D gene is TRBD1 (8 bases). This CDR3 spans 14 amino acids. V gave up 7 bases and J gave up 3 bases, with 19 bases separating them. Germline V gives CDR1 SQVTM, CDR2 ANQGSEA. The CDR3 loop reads CSGGGGQGNYEQYF. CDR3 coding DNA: TGCAGCGGGGGGGGCGGACAGGGAAACTACGAGCAGTACTTC.

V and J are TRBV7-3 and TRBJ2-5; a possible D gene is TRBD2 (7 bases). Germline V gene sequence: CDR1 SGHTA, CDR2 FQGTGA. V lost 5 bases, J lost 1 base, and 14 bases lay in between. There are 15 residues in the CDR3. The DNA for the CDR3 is TGTGCCAGCAGCCCGGTGGGAGGGGGCCAAGAGACCCAGTACTTC. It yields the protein CASSPVGGGQETQYF.

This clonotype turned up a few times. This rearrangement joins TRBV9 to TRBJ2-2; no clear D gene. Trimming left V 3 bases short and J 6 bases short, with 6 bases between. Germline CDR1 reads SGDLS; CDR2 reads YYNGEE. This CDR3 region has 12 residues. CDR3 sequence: CASSARPGELFF. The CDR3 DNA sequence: TGTGCCAGCAGCGCTCGCCCCGGGGAGCTGTTTTTT.

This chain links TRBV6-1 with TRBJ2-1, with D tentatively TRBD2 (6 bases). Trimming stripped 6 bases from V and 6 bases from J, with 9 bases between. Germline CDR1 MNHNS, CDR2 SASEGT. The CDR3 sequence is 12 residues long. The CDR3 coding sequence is TGTGCCAGCAGGGTCGGGGGCAATGAGCAGTTCTTC. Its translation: CASRVGGNEQFF.

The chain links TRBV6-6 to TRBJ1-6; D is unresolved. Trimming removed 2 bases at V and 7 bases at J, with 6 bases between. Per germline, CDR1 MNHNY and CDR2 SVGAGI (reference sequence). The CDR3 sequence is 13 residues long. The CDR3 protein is CASSYVGNSPLHF. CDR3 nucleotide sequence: TGTGCCAGCAGTTACGTGGGGAATTCACCCCTCCACTTT.

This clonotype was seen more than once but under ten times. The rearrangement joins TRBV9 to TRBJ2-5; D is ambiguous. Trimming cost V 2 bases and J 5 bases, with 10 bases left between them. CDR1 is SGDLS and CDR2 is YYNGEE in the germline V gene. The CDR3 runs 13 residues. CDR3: CASSVRPDETQYF. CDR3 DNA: TGTGCCAGCAGCGTGCGGCCGGACGAGACCCAGTACTTC.

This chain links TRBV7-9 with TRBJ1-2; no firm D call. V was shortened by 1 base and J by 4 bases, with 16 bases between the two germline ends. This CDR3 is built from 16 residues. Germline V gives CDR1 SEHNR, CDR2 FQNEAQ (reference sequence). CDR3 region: CASSLGITRSTYGYTF. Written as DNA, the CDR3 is TGTGCCAGCAGCTTAGGGATTACCCGATCCACCTATGGCTACACCTTC. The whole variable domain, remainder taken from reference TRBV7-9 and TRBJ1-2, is DTGVSQNPRHKITKRGQNVTFRCDPISEHNRLYWYRQTLGQGPEFLTYFQNEAQLEKSRLLSDRFSAERPKGSFSTLEIQRTEQGDSAMYLCASSLGITRSTYGYTFGSGTRLTVV.

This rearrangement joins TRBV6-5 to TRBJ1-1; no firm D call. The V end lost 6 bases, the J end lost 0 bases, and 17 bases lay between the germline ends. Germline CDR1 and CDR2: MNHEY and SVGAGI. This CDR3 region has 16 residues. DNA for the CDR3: TGTGCCAGCAGAATGGTAGGAGGGCTGATGAACACTGAAGCTTTCTTT. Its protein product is CASRMVGGLMNTEAFF.

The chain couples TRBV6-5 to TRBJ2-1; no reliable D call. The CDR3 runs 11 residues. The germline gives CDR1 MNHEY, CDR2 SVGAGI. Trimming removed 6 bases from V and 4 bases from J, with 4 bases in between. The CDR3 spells CASRIYNEQFF. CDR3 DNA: TGTGCCAGCAGGATATACAATGAGCAGTTCTTC.

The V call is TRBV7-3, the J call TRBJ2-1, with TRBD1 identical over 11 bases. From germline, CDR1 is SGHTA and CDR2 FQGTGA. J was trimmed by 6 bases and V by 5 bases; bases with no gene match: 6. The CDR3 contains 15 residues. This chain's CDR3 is CASSPGTGGSNEQFF. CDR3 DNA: TGTGCCAGCAGCCCCGGGACAGGGGGTTCCAATGAGCAGTTCTTC.

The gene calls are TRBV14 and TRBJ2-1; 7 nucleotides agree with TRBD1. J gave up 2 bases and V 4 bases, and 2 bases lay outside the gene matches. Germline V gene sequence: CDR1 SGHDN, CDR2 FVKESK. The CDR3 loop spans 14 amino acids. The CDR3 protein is CASSPGQPYNEQFF. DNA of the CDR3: TGTGCCAGCAGCCCGGGACAGCCCTACAATGAGCAGTTCTTC. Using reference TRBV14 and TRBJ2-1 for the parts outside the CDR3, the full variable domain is EAGVTQFPSHSVIEKGQTVTLRCDPISGHDNLYWYRRVMGKEIKFLLHFVKESKQDESGMPNNRFLAERTGGTYSTLKVQPAELEDSGVYFCASSPGQPYNEQFFGPGTRLTVL.